The following is a T cell receptor (beta chain) sequence with its context. This entry belongs to a study of blood T cell repertoires in COVID-19. The cohort comprised adults aged about 18 to 100 years residing in 20 to 30 US areas. Allocation to cohorts depended on clinical history reported by the participants. Original data processing: Amplification of reference gene primers provided the estimated nucleated cell counts. Here immunoSEQ multiplex PCR was the method, and the copy in TCRdb shows in-frame clones only, minus some. That table is the source of V, J and clone size, and D and trimming were worked out from the DNA. The sample comprises some 150,000 clones, approximately 87% of which are singletons, and 1.2% rests with the top ten. Material: PBMCs or T cells enriched from blood (not recorded which). This sequence was found in a woman aged 30 to 39 with acute COVID-19.

As DNA, the CDR3 is TGTGCCAGCGAAAGGGGCGGTAGCAATCAGCCCCAGCATTTT. This gives the protein CASERGGSNQPQHF. The chain joins TRBV6-5 to TRBJ1-5; D possibly corresponds to TRBD1 (5 bases). V shed 8 bases and J shed 0 bases, with 11 bases lying between them. CDR1 is MNHEY, CDR2 SVGAGI, per germline. CDR3 length equals 14 residues.